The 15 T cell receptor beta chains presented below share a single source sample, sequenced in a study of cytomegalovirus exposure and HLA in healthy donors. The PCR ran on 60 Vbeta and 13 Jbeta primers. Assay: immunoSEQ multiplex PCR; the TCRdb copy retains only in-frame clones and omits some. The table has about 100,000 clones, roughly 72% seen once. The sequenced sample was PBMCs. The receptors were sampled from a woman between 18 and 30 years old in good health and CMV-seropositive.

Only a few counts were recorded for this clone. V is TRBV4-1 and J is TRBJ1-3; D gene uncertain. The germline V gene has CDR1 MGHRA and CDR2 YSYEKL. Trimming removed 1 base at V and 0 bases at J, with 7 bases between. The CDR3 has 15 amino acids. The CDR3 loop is CASSQGYFSGNTIYF. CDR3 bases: TGCGCCAGCAGCCAAGGGTACTTCTCTGGAAACACCATATATTTT.

DNA of the CDR3: TGTGCCAGCAGTTTAACAGGGAACGAGCAGTACTTC. Its translation is CASSLTGNEQYF. V is TRBV28 and J is TRBJ2-7, with D possibly TRBD1 on 6 matching bases. This CDR3 spans 12 amino acids. The V gene lost 2 bases and the J gene lost 5 bases, with 7 bases spanning the gap. CDR1 is MDHEN, CDR2 SYDVKM, per germline.

CDR3 in amino acids: CASSLGTGGPETQYF. CDR3 bases: TGTGCCAGCAGCTTAGGTACGGGGGGTCCAGAGACCCAGTACTTC. The V gene is TRBV7-8, the J gene TRBJ2-5; 7 nucleotides line up with TRBD2. J gave up 4 bases and V 1 base, and 6 bases lay outside the gene matches. The V gene's germline CDR1 is SGHVS and CDR2 FQNEAQ. The CDR3 has 15 residues. The full variable domain, in which reference TRBV7-8 and TRBJ2-5 provide the parts outside the CDR3, is GAGVSQSPRYKVAKRGQDVALRCDPISGHVSLFWYQQALGQGPEFLTYFQNEAQLDKSGLPSDRFFAERPEGSVSTLKIQRTQQEDSAVYLCASSLGTGGPETQYFGPGTRLLVL.

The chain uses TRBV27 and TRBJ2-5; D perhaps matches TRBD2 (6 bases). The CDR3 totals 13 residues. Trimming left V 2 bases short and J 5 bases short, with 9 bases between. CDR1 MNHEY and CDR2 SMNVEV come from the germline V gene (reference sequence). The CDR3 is CASSLMEGETQYF. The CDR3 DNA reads TGTGCCAGCAGTTTAATGGAGGGTGAGACCCAGTACTTC.

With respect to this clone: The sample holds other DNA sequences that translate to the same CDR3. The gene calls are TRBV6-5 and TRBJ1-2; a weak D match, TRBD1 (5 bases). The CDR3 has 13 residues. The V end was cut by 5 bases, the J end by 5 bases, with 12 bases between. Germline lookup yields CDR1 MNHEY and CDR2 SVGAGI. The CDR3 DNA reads TGTGCCAGCAGTCCCGGTGGGGGGTATGGCTACACCTTC. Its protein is CASSPGGGYGYTF.

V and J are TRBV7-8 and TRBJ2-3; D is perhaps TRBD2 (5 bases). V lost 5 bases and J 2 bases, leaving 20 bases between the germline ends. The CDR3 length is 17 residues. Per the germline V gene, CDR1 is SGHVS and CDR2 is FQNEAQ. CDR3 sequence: CASSPNFWGATTDTQYF. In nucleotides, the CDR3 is TGTGCCAGCAGCCCCAACTTCTGGGGAGCTACCACAGATACGCAGTATTTT.

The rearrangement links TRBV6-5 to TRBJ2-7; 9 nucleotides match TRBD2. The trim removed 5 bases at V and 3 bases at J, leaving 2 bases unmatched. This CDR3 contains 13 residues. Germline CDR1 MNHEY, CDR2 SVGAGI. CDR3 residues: CASSPSGVYEQYF. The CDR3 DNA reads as TGTGCCAGCAGTCCTAGCGGGGTCTACGAGCAGTACTTC.

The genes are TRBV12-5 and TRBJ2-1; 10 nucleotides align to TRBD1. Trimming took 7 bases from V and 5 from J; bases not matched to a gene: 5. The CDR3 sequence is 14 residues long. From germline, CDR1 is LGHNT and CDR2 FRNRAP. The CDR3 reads CASDTGQGDNEQFF. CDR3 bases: TGTGCTAGTGATACAGGACAGGGGGACAATGAGCAGTTCTTC.

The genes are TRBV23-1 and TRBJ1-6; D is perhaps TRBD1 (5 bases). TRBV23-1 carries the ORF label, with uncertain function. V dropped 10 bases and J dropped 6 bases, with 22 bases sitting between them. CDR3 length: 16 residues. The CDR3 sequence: CATTGGGLRRNSPLHF. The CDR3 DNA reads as TGCGCCACCACAGGCGGCGGATTAAGACGTAATTCACCCCTCCACTTT.

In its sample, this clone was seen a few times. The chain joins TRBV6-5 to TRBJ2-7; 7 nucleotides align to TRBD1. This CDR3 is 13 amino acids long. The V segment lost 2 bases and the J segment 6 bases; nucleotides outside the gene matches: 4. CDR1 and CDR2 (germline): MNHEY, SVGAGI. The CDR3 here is CASSYVDRSEQYF. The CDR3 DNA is TGTGCCAGCAGTTACGTGGACAGGTCCGAGCAGTACTTC.

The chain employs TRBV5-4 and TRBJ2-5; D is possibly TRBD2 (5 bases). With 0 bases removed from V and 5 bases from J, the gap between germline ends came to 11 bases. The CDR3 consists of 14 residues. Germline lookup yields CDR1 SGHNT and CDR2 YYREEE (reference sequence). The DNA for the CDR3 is TGTGCCAGCAGCTTGGCGGGTGGGAGCGAGACCCAGTACTTC. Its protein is CASSLAGGSETQYF.

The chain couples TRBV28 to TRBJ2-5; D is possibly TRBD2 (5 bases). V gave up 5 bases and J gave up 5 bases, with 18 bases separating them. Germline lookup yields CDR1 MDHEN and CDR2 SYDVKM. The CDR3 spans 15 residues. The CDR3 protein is CASSPPGLPQETQYF. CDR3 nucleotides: TGTGCCAGCAGTCCACCCGGACTCCCGCAGGAGACCCAGTACTTC.

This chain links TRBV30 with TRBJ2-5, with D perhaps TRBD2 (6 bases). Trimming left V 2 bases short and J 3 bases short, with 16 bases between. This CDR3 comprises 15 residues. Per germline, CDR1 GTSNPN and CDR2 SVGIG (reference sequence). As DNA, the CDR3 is TGTGCCTGGAGTTGGGGTGGAGGGGAGAAAGAGACCCAGTACTTC. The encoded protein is CAWSWGGGEKETQYF.

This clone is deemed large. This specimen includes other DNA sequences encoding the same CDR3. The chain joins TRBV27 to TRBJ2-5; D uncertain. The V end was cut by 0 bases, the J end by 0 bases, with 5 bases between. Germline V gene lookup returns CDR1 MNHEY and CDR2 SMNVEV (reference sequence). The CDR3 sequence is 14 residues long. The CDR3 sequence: CASSLSAYQETQYF. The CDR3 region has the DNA TGTGCCAGCAGTTTATCTGCGTACCAAGAGACCCAGTACTTC.

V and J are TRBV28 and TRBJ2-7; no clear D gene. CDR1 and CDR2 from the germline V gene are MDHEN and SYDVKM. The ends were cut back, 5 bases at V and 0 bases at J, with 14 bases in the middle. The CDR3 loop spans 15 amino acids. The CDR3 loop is CASSQTPRLSYEQYF. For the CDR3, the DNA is TGTGCCAGCAGTCAAACACCTAGACTCTCCTACGAGCAGTACTTC.